This TCR beta chain was recorded in a study of blood T cell repertoires in COVID-19. At the level of the study: Whether acute or convalescent, the COVID-19 samples came from the United States, Italy and Spain.

The V end lost 3 bases, the J end lost 7 bases, and 15 bases lay between the germline ends. The germline gives CDR1 SGHTA, CDR2 FQGNSA. CDR3 length equals 14 residues. Per the study methods: Counts of nucleated cells, estimated from reference gene primer amplification, were obtained. This table comes from immunoSEQ multiplex PCR, and its TCRdb copy is limited to in-frame clones, with some not included. V, J and clone size are those of that table, while D and trimming were read from the DNA. This table has approximately 30,000 clones, around 87% appearing once. The origin of this receptor is a human donor in a cohort sampled during active COVID-19. Sequences were obtained from peripheral blood. This sequence joins TRBV7-2 and TRBJ1-1; tentative D call: TRBD1 (6 bases). The CDR3 DNA reads TGTGCCAGCAGCTTCTCGTGGGGGGGGCTTGAAGCTTTCTTT. Its protein is CASSFSWGGLEAFF. The variable domain in full, with the rest retrieved from reference TRBV7-2 and TRBJ1-1, is GAGVSQSPSNKVTEKGKDVELRCDPISGHTALYWYRQSLGQGLEFLIYFQGNSAPDKSGLPSDRFSAERTGGSVSTLTIQRTQQEDSAVYLCASSFSWGGLEAFFGQGTRLTVV.